This T cell receptor (beta chain) was obtained from a study of cytomegalovirus exposure and HLA in healthy donors. About the study: Drawn from HLA-typed donors, around 85 million unique TCRs were held in an early data release. Study findings and constraints: When a later analysis was performed, an Asian-associated ancestry cluster reportedly had fewer N-insertions than the roughly 690-donor mean. Several of the most significant clusters appeared, in a later analysis, to be linked to common viral pathogens.

Trimming removed 6 bases at V and 0 bases at J, with 12 bases between. Germline V gene lookup returns CDR1 MGHRA and CDR2 YSYEKL. The CDR3 runs to 15 residues. PCR involved 60 Vbeta and 13 Jbeta primers. Using immunoSEQ multiplex PCR, the repertoire was profiled, and TCRdb retains in-frame clones only, with some absent. The table records some 140,000 clones, 75% to 80% of them present only once. In regard to this clone: The antigen remains unidentified.

The source of this sequence is a male donor in good health and CMV-seronegative. The gene calls are TRBV4-1 and TRBJ2-1; a weak D match, TRBD2 (7 bases). The sequencing input was PBMCs. CDR3 amino acids: CASRDGGRSYNEQFF. In DNA form, the CDR3 reads TGCGCCAGCAGGGACGGGGGGCGCTCCTACAATGAGCAGTTCTTC.